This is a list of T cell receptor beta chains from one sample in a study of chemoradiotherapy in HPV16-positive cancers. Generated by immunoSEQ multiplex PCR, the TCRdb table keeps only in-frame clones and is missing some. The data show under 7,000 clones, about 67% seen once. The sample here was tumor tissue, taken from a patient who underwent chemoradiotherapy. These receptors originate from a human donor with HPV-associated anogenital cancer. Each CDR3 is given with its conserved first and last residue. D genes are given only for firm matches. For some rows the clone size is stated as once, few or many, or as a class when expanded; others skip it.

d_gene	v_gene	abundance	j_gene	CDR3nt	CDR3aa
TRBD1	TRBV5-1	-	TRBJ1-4	TGCGCCAGCAGCTCCCCCCTGGGACAGGGTGCAACTAATGAAAAACTGTTTTTT	CASSSPLGQGATNEKLFF
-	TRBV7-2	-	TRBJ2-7	TGTGCCAGCAGCTTAGCGTCTGTCGGACTCGACTACGAGCAGTACTTC	CASSLASVGLDYEQYF
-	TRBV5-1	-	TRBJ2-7	TGCGCCAGCGCAGTTACCACCGGGACACGGAAGTACTTC	CASAVTTGTRKYF
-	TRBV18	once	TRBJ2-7	TGTGCCAGCTCACCAAGGTCGGGGAACGAGCAGTACTTC	CASSPRSGNEQYF
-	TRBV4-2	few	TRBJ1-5	TGTGCCAGCAGCCAAGTTTACCAGGGCGGACAGCCCCAGCATTTT	CASSQVYQGGQPQHF
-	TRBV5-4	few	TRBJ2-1	TGTGCCAGCAGCTTGCAGAGTGTCGCTGAGCAGTTCTTC	CASSLQSVAEQFF
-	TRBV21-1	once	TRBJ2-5	TGTGCCAGCAGCAAATCCGTTGGCGACCAAGAGACCCAGTACTTC	CASSKSVGDQETQYF
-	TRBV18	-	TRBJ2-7	TGTGCCAGCTCACCACCTAACGCTGACTCCTACGAGCAGTACTTC	CASSPPNADSYEQYF
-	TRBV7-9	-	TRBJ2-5	TGTGCCAGCAGCCCTTCCGGGAGAGGTGGCCAAGAGACCCAGTACTTC	CASSPSGRGGQETQYF
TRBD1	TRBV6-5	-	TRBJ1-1	TGTGCCAGCAGCCAACAGGGGTTGAACACTGAAGCTTTCTTT	CASSQQGLNTEAFF
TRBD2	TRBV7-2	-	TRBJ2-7	TGTGCCAGCAGCTTAGATCCGGGAGGGGGGAAAGAGCAGTACTTC	CASSLDPGGGKEQYF
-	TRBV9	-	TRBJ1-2	TGTGCCAGCAGCGTATCTAACAGGGACGGTGGCTACACCTTC	CASSVSNRDGGYTF
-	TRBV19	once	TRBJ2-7	TGTGCCAGTAGTATCAGTGGAGGAACCCACGAGCAGTACTTC	CASSISGGTHEQYF
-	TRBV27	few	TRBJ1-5	TGTGCCAGCAGTTTATCGAAGGGGTGGGGAGGAGCGCCCCAGCATTTT	CASSLSKGWGGAPQHF
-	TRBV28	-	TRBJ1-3	TGTGCCAGCAGTTTATGGCCCGGGCCCTCTGGAAACACCATATATTTT	CASSLWPGPSGNTIYF
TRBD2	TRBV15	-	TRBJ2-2	TGTGCCACCAGCAGAGAGGGGGGGGTGTCCACCGGGGAGCTGTTTTTT	CATSREGGVSTGELFF
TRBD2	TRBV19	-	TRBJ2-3	TGTGCCAGTAGTAAGCACACGGGAGGAGGTACAGATACGCAGTATTTT	CASSKHTGGGTDTQYF
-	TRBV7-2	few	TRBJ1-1	TGTGCCAGCAGCTTAGCGGGCCTGGACACTGAAGCTTTCTTT	CASSLAGLDTEAFF
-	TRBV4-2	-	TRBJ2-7	TGTGCCAGCAGCCAAGAAGATGGCGGTAACTACGAGCAGTACTTC	CASSQEDGGNYEQYF
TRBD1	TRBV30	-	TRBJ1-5	TGTGCCTGGAGTGTACCGGGACAGGGTTATCAGCCCCAGCATTTT	CAWSVPGQGYQPQHF